A single T cell receptor (beta chain) is shown here with its context. The CDR3 has 15 amino acids. CDR1 is SQVTM, CDR2 ANQGSEA, per germline. V shed 6 bases, J shed 4 bases, and the junction held 10 bases outside the gene matches. This table comes from immunoSEQ multiplex PCR, and its TCRdb copy is limited to in-frame clones, with some not included. The sample has under 350,000 clones; 89% are singletons. This sample is part of a study of blood T cell repertoires in COVID-19. The TCR was taken from a middle-aged woman who had recovered from COVID-19. The chain joins TRBV29-1 to TRBJ1-1; 11 positions agree with TRBD1. Sequenced: PBMCs or T cells enriched from blood (not recorded which). The CDR3 bases are TGCAGCGTACGACCGGGACAGGGGGATGTCACTGAAGCTTTCTTT. Its translation is CSVRPGQGDVTEAFF. Complete variable domain (other parts from reference TRBV29-1 and TRBJ1-1): SAVISQKPSRDICQRGTSLTIQCQVDSQVTMMFWYRQQPGQSLTLIATANQGSEATYESGFVIDKFPISRPNLTFSTLTVSNMSPEDSSIYLCSVRPGQGDVTEAFFGQGTRLTVV.